The entry below describes one T cell receptor (beta chain). These data originate in a study of cytomegalovirus exposure and HLA in healthy donors. Study-wide context: As an earlier analysis found, roughly 170 million T cells yielded about 120 million unique TCR beta sequences.

Germline values: CDR1 GTSNPN, CDR2 SVGIG (reference sequence). V shed 6 bases and J 4 bases; nucleotides not matched to a gene: 5. The CDR3 extends over 13 amino acids. PCR primers comprised 60 Vbeta and 13 Jbeta primers. Some clones are missing from TCRdb's copy, which holds only in-frame ones; the method was immunoSEQ multiplex PCR. The sample includes around 120,000 clones, around four fifths of them seen just once. The chain joins TRBV30 to TRBJ2-7; 11 positions match TRBD2. The sequence was collected from a man aged 55-75 years in good health and CMV-seropositive. The sequencing sample was made of PBMCs. The CDR3 DNA sequence: TGTGCCTGTGTAGCGGGGGGGCTGTACGAGCAGTACTTC. It translates to CACVAGGLYEQYF.